The 24 T cell receptor beta chains below were found in one sample sequenced in a study of T cell repertoires in aging, cancer and after chemotherapy. Rearranged V-D-J TRB sequences were amplified with a mixed TRB-A/B primer pool. Using its own MiXCR run on the multiplex PCR reads, TCRdb lists one record per CDR3 protein. The sample consists of approximately 2,300 distinct CDR3 sequences, 50% of them appearing once. Amplification of TCR beta used genomic DNA extracted from peripheral blood. The sample comprised blood. These receptors were obtained from a human donor with a solid tumor.

The chain has TRBV5-1 and TRBJ1-1, with TRBD1 as a possible D gene (6 bases). The CDR3 has 17 amino acids. V lost 3 bases to trimming and J lost 2 bases, with 20 bases between them. The V gene's germline CDR1 is SGHRS and CDR2 YFSETQ. The DNA for the CDR3 is TGCGCCAGCAGCTCCCGGACATTTAGGGGGGGTAACACTGAAGCTTTCTTT. Protein sequence: CASSSRTFRGGNTEAFF.

The rearrangement joins TRBV6-1 to TRBJ1-1; 9 positions match TRBD1. Germline CDR1 MNHNS, CDR2 SASEGT. The CDR3 length is 13 residues. V shed 5 bases, J shed 6 bases, and the junction held 4 bases outside the gene matches. CDR3 protein: CASSLTGGPEAFF. CDR3 DNA: TGTGCCAGCAGTCTAACAGGGGGCCCTGAAGCTTTCTTT.

The chain uses TRBV5-5 and TRBJ1-2; TRBD1 matches 7 bases. The ends lost 3 bases at V and 5 bases at J; junction bases unmatched: 7. The germline CDR1 and CDR2 sequences are SGHKS and YYEKEE (reference sequence). The CDR3 is made up of 14 amino acids. The CDR3 here is CASSWDSLDYGYTF. The CDR3 DNA is TGTGCCAGCAGCTGGGACAGTTTAGATTATGGCTACACCTTC.

V usage is TRBV4-1 and J usage is TRBJ1-6; tentative D call: TRBD1 (6 bases). Trimming left V 3 bases short and J 4 bases short, with 13 bases between. The CDR3 covers 16 residues. Germline CDR1 MGHRA, CDR2 YSYEKL. The CDR3 here is CASSQPWTEYNSPLHF. The DNA of the CDR3 is TGCGCCAGCAGCCAGCCTTGGACAGAGTATAATTCACCCCTCCACTTT.

The chain links TRBV7-2 to TRBJ1-2, with D possibly being TRBD1 (5 bases). The CDR3 is 16 residues long. Trimming removed 4 bases at V and 4 bases at J, with 19 bases between. The germline V gene has CDR1 SGHTA and CDR2 FQGNSA. CDR3 DNA sequence: TGTGCCAGCAGCTCTAGCCTTCTGGGGCGAGTCTATGGCTACACCTTC. This translates into CASSSSLLGRVYGYTF.

The sample holds a few counts of this clonotype. DNA of the CDR3: TGTGCCAGCAGTGAGGGCGCCGACACTGAAGCTTTCTTT. Translating gives CASSEGADTEAFF. The rearrangement uses TRBV6-1 and TRBJ1-1; D not resolved. Trimming left V 3 bases short and J 3 bases short, with 8 bases between. Germline loops: CDR1 MNHNS, CDR2 SASEGT. The CDR3 covers 13 residues.

The CDR3 sequence: CASSANRAGRDEQYF. CDR3 coding DNA: TGTGCCAGCAGCGCCAACAGGGCTGGGAGGGACGAGCAGTACTTC. The rearrangement uses TRBV7-2 and TRBJ2-7, with D possibly TRBD2 on 7 matching bases. Germline CDR1 SGHTA, CDR2 FQGNSA. The CDR3 is 15 residues long. Trimming shortened V by 5 bases and J by 5 bases, and 19 bases separated the two germline ends.

J is TRBJ1-2 and V is TRBV19; D ambiguous. V lost 4 bases to trimming and J lost 4 bases, with 10 bases between them. Germline V gene data show CDR1 as LNHDA and CDR2 as SQIVND (reference sequence). This CDR3 is built from 13 residues. CDR3 sequence (DNA): TGTGCCAGTAGTACACAGCGGGGCTATGGCTACACCTTC. Protein: CASSTQRGYGYTF.

The V and J genes are TRBV20-1 and TRBJ1-1; D is uncertain. V lost 5 bases and J 1 base, leaving 11 bases between the germline ends. Germline CDR1 and CDR2: DFQATT and SNEGSKA (reference sequence). The CDR3 totals 13 residues. The CDR3 spells CSAPYDTNTEAFF. CDR3 DNA: TGCAGTGCTCCATACGACACGAACACTGAAGCTTTCTTT.

This chain connects TRBV6-5 to TRBJ1-2; D is uncertain. CDR1 and CDR2 from the germline V gene are MNHEY and SVGAGI. V was cut by 8 bases and J by 0 bases, with 7 bases left in between. The CDR3 contains 12 residues. CDR3 nucleotides: TGTGCCAGCTCCGATACTAACTATGGCTACACCTTC. This encodes CASSDTNYGYTF.

By sample fraction, this clonotype is large. V and J are TRBV7-9 and TRBJ1-2; 7 nucleotides line up with TRBD1. The CDR3 length is 12 residues. Germline assignment: CDR1 SEHNR and CDR2 FQNEAQ (reference sequence). V lost 4 bases to trimming and J lost 7 bases; unmatched junction nucleotides: 3. This CDR3 is CASSSGQSGYTF. The CDR3 DNA sequence: TGTGCCAGCAGCTCGGGACAGAGTGGCTACACCTTC.

The chain joins TRBV6-5 to TRBJ1-1, with D possibly matching TRBD1 (6 bases). The CDR3 has 12 amino acids. CDR1 is MNHEY, CDR2 SVGAGI, per germline. Trimming removed 6 bases from V and 3 bases from J, with 8 bases in between. The CDR3 here is CASSPGDTEAFF. CDR3 sequence (DNA): TGTGCCAGCAGCCCAGGGGACACTGAAGCTTTCTTT.

The rearrangement joins TRBV30 to TRBJ1-2; 9 positions agree with TRBD1. Germline CDR1 GTSNPN, CDR2 SVGIG (reference sequence). Trimming cost V 4 bases and J 7 bases; bases outside gene matches: 7. The CDR3 is 13 amino acids. The CDR3 region is CAWIPQGAGGYTF. Here the CDR3 DNA reads TGTGCCTGGATACCACAGGGGGCAGGTGGCTACACCTTC.

The rearrangement links TRBV7-2 to TRBJ1-4; unclear D gene. Germline V gene data show CDR1 as SGHTA and CDR2 as FQGNSA. CDR3 length equals 13 residues. Trimming took off 6 bases at V and 4 bases at J, with 9 bases between the two ends. DNA of the CDR3: TGTGCCAGCAGTACTTTTGGTAATGAAAAACTGTTTTTT. It specifies CASSTFGNEKLFF.

This CDR3 reads CASTPASNEKLFF. CDR3 in DNA: TGTGCCAGTACCCCAGCCTCTAATGAAAAACTGTTTTTT. The genes are TRBV19 and TRBJ1-4; no clear D gene. Germline V lookup: CDR1 LNHDA, CDR2 SQIVND (reference sequence). This CDR3 spans 13 amino acids. Trimming pared 7 bases from V and 3 bases from J, leaving 9 bases between.

Written as DNA, the CDR3 is TGTGCCAACACCCTGGGTAACAGGGGGAGAAGAAGGGCTTTCTTT. Amino acids: CANTLGNRGRRRAFF. The chain couples TRBV6-1 to TRBJ1-1; 8 nucleotides match TRBD1. Trimming removed 10 bases from V and 11 bases from J; junction bases left unmatched: 21. Germline-derived CDR1 and CDR2 are MNHNS and SASEGT. This CDR3 has 15 amino acids.

The chain joins TRBV7-2 to TRBJ2-7, with 8 nucleotides matching TRBD1. CDR1 is SGHTA and CDR2 is FQGNSA in the germline V gene. This CDR3 contains 14 residues. J lost 6 bases, V lost 3 bases, and 7 bases had no gene match. As DNA, the CDR3 is TGTGCCAGCAGCTTCTTGGACAGGGTGAGCGAGCAGTACTTC. Translated: CASSFLDRVSEQYF. Together with reference TRBV7-2 and TRBJ2-7, the CDR3 gives the full variable domain: GAGVSQSPSNKVTEKGKDVELRCDPISGHTALYWYRQSLGQGLEFLIYFQGNSAPDKSGLPSDRFSAERTGGSVSTLTIQRTQQEDSAVYLCASSFLDRVSEQYFGPGTRLTVT.

The J gene is TRBJ2-7, the V gene TRBV5-6; possibly TRBD1 or TRBD2 for D (5 bases each). Deletions cut 3 bases from V and 1 base from J, with 8 bases between. The CDR3 sequence is 13 residues long. Germline-derived CDR1 and CDR2 are SGHDT and YYEEEE. CDR3 DNA: TGTGCCAGCAGCTGGGACCGGTCCTACGAGCAGTACTTC. It yields the protein CASSWDRSYEQYF.

The chain couples TRBV10-3 to TRBJ2-6; D remains ambiguous. Trimming pared 0 bases from V and 1 base from J, leaving 7 bases between. The CDR3 is 16 residues long. The germline CDR1 and CDR2 sequences are ENHRY and SYGVKD. The CDR3 DNA follows: TGTGCCATCAGTGAGTCGCTTTTATCTGGGGCCAACGTCCTGACTTTC. This encodes CAISESLLSGANVLTF.

This clonotype turned up a few times. This chain joins TRBV5-4 and TRBJ1-2; 7 bases align to TRBD1. Trimming took 6 bases from V and 6 from J; bases not matched to a gene: 8. Germline loops: CDR1 SGHNT, CDR2 YYREEE (reference sequence). CDR3 size: 13 residues. CDR3 sequence (DNA): TGTGCCAGCACCGCCAAGACAGGGCATGGCTACACCTTC. Its protein is CASTAKTGHGYTF.

The table lists this clonotype with a count of one. This chain connects TRBV29-1 to TRBJ2-1; 11 bases line up with TRBD1. The CDR3 runs to 13 residues. CDR1 is SQVTM, CDR2 ANQGSEA, per germline. Trimming removed 7 bases from V and 7 bases from J; junction bases left unmatched: 6. CDR3 DNA: TGCAGCGCCGGGACAGGGGGGTATAATGAGCAGTTCTTC. Its translation: CSAGTGGYNEQFF.

This clonotype has only a few counts. This chain links TRBV19 with TRBJ2-3; 8 bases match TRBD1. The CDR3 is made up of 14 amino acids. After removal of 5 bases from V and 5 bases from J, the junction contained 6 bases not matched to a gene. Germline-derived CDR1 and CDR2 are LNHDA and SQIVND (reference sequence). The CDR3 is CASSGRGLGDTQYF. The CDR3, as DNA: TGTGCCAGTAGTGGCAGGGGGCTGGGAGATACGCAGTATTTT.

The V and J genes are TRBV6-6 and TRBJ1-4; D call uncertain. The V end lost 6 bases, the J end lost 1 base, and 9 bases lay between the germline ends. Germline CDR1 MNHNY, CDR2 SVGAGI (reference sequence). This CDR3 has 14 amino acids. The CDR3 DNA reads as TGTGCCAGCAGCAAGGGCGAAACTAATGAAAAACTGTTTTTT. This sequence encodes CASSKGETNEKLFF.

The chain is built from TRBV29-1 and TRBJ2-7, with D possibly being TRBD2 (6 bases). Trimming shortened V by 6 bases and J by 1 base, and 10 bases separated the two germline ends. CDR1 and CDR2 from the germline V gene are SQVTM and ANQGSEA. The CDR3 spans 12 residues. CDR3 sequence (DNA): TGCAGCGTAGGGACTCCATCCTACGAGCAGTACTTC. It encodes CSVGTPSYEQYF.